This T cell receptor (beta chain) was recovered during a study of blood T cell repertoires in COVID-19. Per the authors' pipeline: Scientists estimated how many nucleated cells there were by amplifying reference gene primers. The method was immunoSEQ multiplex PCR; TCRdb's version includes in-frame clones alone and lacks a portion of them. Clone size and V and J calls were adopted from that table, with D and trimming inferred from the DNA. The sample lists a few hundred thousand clones, around nine tenths occurring once. This CDR3 is built from 14 residues. CDR1 and CDR2 (germline): LNHNV, YYDKDF (reference sequence). Trimming removed 0 bases at V and 5 bases at J, with 7 bases between. Patients from Seattle were sampled longitudinally, starting during active infection.

Sequenced sample: peripheral blood. The source of this sequence is a woman aged 25 to 39 with COVID-19, enrolled during active disease. This rearrangement joins TRBV15 to TRBJ2-2; D unresolved. The CDR3 DNA reads as TGTGCCACCAGCAGAGATTTGACAACCGGGGAGCTGTTTTTT. As protein: CATSRDLTTGELFF.